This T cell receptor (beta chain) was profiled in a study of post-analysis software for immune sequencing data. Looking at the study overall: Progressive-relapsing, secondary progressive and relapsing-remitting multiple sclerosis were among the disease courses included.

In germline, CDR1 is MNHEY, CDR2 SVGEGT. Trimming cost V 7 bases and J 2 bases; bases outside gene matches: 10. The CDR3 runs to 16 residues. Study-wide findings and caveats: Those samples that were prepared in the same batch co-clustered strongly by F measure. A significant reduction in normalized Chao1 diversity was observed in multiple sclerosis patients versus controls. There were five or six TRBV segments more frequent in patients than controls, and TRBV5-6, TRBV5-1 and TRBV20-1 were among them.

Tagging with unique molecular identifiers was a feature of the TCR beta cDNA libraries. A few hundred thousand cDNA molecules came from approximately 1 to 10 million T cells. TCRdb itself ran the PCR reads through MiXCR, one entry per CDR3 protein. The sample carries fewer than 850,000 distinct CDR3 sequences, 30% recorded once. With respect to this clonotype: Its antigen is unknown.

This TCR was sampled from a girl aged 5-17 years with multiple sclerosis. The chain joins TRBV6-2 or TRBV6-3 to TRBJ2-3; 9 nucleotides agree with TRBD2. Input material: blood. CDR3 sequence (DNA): TGTGCCAGCACCGTCTTGACTAGCGGACCCACAGATACGCAGTATTTT. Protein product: CASTVLTSGPTDTQYF.